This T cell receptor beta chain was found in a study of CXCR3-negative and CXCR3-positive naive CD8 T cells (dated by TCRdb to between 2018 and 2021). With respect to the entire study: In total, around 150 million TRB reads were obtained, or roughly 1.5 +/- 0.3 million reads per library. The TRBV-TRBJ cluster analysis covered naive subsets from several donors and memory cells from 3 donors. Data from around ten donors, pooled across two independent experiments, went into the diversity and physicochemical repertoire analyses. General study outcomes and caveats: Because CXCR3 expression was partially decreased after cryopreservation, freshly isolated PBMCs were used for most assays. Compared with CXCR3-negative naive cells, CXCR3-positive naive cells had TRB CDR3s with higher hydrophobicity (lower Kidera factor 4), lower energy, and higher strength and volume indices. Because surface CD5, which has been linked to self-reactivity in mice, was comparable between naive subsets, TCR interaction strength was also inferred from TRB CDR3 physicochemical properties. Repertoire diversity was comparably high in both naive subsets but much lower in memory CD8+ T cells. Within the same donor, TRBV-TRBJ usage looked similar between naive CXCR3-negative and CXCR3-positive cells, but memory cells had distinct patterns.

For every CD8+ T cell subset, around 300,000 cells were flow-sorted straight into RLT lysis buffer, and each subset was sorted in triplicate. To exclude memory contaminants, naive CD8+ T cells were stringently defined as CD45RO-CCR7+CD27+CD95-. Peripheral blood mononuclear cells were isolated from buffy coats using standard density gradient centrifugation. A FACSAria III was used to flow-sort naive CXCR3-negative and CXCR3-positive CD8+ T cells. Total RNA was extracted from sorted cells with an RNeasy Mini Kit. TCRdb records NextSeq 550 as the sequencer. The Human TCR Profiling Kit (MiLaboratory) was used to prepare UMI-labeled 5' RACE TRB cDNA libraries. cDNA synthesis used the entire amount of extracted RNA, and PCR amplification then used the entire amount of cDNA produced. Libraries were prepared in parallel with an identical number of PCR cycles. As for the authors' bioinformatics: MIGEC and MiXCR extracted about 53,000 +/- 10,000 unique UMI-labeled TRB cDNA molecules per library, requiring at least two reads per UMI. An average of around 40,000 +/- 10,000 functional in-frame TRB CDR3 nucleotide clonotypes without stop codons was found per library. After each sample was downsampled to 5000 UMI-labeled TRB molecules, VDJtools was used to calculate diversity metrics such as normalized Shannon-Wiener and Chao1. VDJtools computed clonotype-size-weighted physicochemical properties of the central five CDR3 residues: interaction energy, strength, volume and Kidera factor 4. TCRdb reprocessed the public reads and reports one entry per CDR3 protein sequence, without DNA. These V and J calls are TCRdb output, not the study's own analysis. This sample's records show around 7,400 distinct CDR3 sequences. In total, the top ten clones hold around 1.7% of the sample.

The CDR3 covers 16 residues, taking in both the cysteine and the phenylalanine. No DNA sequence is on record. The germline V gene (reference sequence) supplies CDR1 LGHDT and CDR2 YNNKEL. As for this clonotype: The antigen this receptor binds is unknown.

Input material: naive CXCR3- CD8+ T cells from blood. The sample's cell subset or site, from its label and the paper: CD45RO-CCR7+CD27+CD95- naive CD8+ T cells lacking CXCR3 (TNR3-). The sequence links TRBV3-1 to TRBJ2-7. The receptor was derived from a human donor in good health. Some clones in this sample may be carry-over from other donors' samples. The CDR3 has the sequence CASSQDPDIGWDEQYF.